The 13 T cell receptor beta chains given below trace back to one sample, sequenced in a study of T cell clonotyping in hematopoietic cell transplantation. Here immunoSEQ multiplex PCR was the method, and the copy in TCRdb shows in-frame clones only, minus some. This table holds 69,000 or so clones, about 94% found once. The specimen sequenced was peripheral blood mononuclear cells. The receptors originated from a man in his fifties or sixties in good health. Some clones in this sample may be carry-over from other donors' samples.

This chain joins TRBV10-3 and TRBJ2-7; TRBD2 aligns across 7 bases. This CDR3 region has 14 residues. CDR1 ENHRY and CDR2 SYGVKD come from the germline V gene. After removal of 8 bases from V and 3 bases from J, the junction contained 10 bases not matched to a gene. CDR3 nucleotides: TGTGCCATCGGGGGAGGGAACCGGGGCTACGAGCAGTACTTC. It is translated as CAIGGGNRGYEQYF.

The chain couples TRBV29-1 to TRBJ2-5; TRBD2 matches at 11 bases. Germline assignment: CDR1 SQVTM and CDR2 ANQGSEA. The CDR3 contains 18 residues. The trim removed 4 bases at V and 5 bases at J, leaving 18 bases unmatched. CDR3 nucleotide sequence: TGCAGCGTTGTTGGGGCTAGCGGGGGGACTGGGGTCGGTGAGACCCAGTACTTC. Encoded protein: CSVVGASGGTGVGETQYF.

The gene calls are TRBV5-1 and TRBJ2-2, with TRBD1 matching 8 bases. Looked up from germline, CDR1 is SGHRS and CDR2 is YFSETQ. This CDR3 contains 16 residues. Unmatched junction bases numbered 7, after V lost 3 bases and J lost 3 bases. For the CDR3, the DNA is TGCGCCAGCAGCTCGCACCAGGGGGCATACACCGGGGAGCTGTTTTTT. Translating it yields CASSSHQGAYTGELFF.

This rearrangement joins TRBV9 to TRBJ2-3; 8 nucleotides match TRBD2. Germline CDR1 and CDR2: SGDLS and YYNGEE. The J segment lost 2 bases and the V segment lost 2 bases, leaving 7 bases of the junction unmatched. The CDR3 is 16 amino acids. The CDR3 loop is CASSVFSGEHTDTQYF. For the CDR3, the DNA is TGTGCCAGCAGCGTCTTTAGCGGGGAACACACAGATACGCAGTATTTT.

The CDR3 DNA is TGTGCCAGCAGCTCGCCGGGGGACGGCCGGGAGACCCAGTACTTC. Translation: CASSSPGDGRETQYF. This chain connects TRBV7-8 to TRBJ2-5, with a weak D call TRBD2 (6 bases). The CDR3 consists of 15 residues. The germline gives CDR1 SGHVS, CDR2 FQNEAQ. Trimming stripped 4 bases from V and 5 bases from J, with 17 bases between.

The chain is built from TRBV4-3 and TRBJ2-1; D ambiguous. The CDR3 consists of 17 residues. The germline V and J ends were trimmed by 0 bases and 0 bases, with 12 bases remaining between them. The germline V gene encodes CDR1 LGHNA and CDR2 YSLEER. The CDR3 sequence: CASSQDLGQSSYNEQFF. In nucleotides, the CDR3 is TGCGCCAGCAGCCAAGATCTAGGTCAAAGCTCCTACAATGAGCAGTTCTTC.

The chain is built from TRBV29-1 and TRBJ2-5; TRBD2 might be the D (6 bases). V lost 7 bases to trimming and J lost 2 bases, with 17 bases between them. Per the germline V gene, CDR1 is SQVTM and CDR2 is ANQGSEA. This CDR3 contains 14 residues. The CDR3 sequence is CSARDSLRQETQYF. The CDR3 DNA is TGCAGCGCAAGGGACTCCCTGCGGCAAGAGACCCAGTACTTC.

The CDR3 DNA is TGTGCCAGCAGTTTAGGCTGGTCGGGCAATCAGCCCCAGCATTTT. It yields the protein CASSLGWSGNQPQHF. This chain connects TRBV27 to TRBJ1-5, with D unclear. V lost 2 bases, J lost 2 bases, and 10 bases lay in between. CDR1 and CDR2 (germline): MNHEY, SMNVEV (reference sequence). The CDR3 totals 15 residues.

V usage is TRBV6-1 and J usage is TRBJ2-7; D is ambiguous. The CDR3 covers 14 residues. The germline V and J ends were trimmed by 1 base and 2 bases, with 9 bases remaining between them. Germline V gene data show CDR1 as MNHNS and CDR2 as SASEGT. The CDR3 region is CASSEEGPTYEQYF. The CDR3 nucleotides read TGTGCCAGCAGTGAAGAGGGCCCAACCTACGAGCAGTACTTC.

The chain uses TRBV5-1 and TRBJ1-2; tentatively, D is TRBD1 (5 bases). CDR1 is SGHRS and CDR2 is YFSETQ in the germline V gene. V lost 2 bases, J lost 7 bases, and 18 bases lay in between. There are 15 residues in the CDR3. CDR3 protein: CASSLEDTPLGGYTF. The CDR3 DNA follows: TGCGCCAGCAGCTTAGAGGACACCCCCCTGGGTGGCTACACCTTC.

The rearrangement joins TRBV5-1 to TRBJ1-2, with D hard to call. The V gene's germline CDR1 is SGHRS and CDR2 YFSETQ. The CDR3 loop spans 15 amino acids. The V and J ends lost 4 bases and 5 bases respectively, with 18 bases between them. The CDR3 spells CASSQGPREGYGYTF. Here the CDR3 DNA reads TGCGCCAGCAGCCAAGGACCTAGGGAAGGATATGGCTACACCTTC.

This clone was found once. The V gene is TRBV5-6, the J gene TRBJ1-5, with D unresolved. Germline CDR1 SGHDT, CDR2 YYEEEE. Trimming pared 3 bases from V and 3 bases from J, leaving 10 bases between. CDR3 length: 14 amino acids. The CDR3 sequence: CASSSKNYNQPQHF. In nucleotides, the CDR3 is TGTGCCAGCAGCTCAAAAAATTACAATCAGCCCCAGCATTTT.

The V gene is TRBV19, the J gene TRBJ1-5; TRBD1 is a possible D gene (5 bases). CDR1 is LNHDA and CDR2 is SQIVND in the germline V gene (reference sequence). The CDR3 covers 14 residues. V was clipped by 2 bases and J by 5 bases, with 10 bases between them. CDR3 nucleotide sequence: TGTGCCAGTAGTATAAGGGGATTCGATCAGCCCCAGCATTTT. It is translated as CASSIRGFDQPQHF.